This T cell receptor beta chain derives from a study of T cell responses to AZD1222 COVID-19 vaccine. General study findings and limits: Repertoires in all cases were sampled only once the peak T cell response had passed. Donors in the cohort were predominantly white British and more often female, and clonal diversity was possibly underestimated.

The table came from immunoSEQ multiplex PCR; TCRdb's copy has only in-frame clones and leaves some out. The sample carries about 150,000 clones, 75% to 90% recorded once. As regards this clone: Its antigen is currently unknown.

The junction had 10 bases not matched to a gene; V was cut back by 5 bases and J by 4 bases. CDR1 and CDR2 from the germline V gene are MGHDK and SYGVNS. The CDR3 has 15 residues. Sequences were derived from peripheral blood, sampled 28 days after the second AZD1222 dose. The sequence was obtained from an adult who received the AZD1222 COVID-19 vaccine. The chain recombines TRBV25-1 with TRBJ1-1; 7 bases align to TRBD1. The CDR3 loop is CASSKNRGRSTEAFF. The CDR3 DNA follows: TGTGCCAGCAGTAAAAACAGGGGCCGGAGCACTGAAGCTTTCTTT.